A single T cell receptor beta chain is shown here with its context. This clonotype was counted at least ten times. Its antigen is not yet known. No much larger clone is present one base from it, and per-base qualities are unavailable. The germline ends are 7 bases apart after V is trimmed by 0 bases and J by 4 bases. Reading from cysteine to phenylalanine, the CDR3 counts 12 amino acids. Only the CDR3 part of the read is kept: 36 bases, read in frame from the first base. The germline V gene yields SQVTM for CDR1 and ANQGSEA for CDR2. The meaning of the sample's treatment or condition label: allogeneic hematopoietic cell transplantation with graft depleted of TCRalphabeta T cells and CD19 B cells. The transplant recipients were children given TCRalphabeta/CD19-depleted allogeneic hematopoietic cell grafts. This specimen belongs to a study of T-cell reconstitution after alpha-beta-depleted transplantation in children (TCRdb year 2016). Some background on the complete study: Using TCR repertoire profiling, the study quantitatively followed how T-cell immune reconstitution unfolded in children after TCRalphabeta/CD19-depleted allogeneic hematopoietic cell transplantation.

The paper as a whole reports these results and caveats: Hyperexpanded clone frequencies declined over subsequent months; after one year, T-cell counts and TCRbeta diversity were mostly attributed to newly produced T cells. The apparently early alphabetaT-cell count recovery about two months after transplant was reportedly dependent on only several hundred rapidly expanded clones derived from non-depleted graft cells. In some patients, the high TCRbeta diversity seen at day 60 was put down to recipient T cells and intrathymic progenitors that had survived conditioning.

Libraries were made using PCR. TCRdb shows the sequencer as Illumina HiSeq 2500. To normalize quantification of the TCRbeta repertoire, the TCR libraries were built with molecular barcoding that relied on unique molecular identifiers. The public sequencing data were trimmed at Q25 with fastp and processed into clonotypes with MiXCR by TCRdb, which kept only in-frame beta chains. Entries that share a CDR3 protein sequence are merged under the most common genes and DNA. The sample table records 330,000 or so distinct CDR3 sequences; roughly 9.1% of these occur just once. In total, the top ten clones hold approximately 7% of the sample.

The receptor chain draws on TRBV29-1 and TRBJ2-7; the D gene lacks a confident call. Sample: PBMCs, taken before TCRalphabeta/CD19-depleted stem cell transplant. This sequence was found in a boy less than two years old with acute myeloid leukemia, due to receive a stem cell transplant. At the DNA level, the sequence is TGCAGCGTTGAAGATCCCCGGTACGAGCAGTACTTC. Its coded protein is CSVEDPRYEQYF.